This T cell receptor beta chain is drawn from a study of T cell repertoires in cytomegalovirus infection. The sample holds a few counts of this clonotype. The antigen is not known. MiXCR was run by TCRdb on the reads, yielding one entry per CDR3 protein. Of approximately 770,000 distinct CDR3 sequences listed, roughly 28% were seen once; the top ten hold around 12%. The CDR3 extends over 15 amino acids. Looked up from germline, CDR1 is MNHEY and CDR2 is SMNVEV (reference sequence). The V end was cut by 3 bases, the J end by 2 bases, with 13 bases between. This sequence was found in a human donor in good health (CMV status not recorded). Some clones in this sample may be carry-over from other donors' samples. This chain joins TRBV27 and TRBJ1-1; no reliable D call. The sequenced sample was cultured CD8+ T cells from PBMCs, obtained from culture after CMV antigen stimulation. The CDR3, as DNA: TGTGCCAGCAGTTTGTACGGACCTGGAAACACTGAAGCTTTCTTT. Its translation is CASSLYGPGNTEAFF.